This T cell receptor beta chain was captured in a study of cytomegalovirus exposure and HLA in healthy donors. Germline V gives CDR1 MNHEY, CDR2 SMNVEV (reference sequence). This CDR3 comprises 15 residues. With V trimmed by 5 bases and J by 4 bases, 6 bases remained unmatched. Use of 60 Vbeta and 13 Jbeta primers characterized the PCR. Produced via immunoSEQ multiplex PCR; TCRdb's table is partial and in-frame only. The repertoire consists of about 150,000 clones, with about 70% occurring once and the leading ten covering around 3.1%. The receptor's source is a man between 35 and 55 years old in good health and CMV-seronegative. The sample consisted of PBMCs. The J gene is TRBJ2-1, the V gene TRBV27; 9 bases map to TRBD2. This chain's CDR3 is CASSGRGGGYNEQFF. CDR3 bases: TGTGCCAGCAGTGGGCGGGGGGGCGGATACAATGAGCAGTTCTTC.